A single sample is the source of the 13 T cell receptor beta chains below, sequenced in a study of cytomegalovirus exposure and HLA in healthy donors. The PCR had 60 Vbeta and 13 Jbeta primers. Clones were sequenced by immunoSEQ multiplex PCR, and TCRdb holds only the in-frame ones, with some missing. Of 150,000 to 180,000 clones in the sample, 65% to 85% were seen once. Source material: PBMCs. The origin of the receptors is a man between 18 and 29 years old in good health and CMV-seronegative.

The chain uses TRBV6-1 and TRBJ1-3; 7 positions agree with TRBD1. Per the germline V gene, CDR1 is MNHNS and CDR2 is SASEGT. This CDR3 comprises 14 residues. The trim removed 2 bases at V and 15 bases at J, leaving 13 bases unmatched. This chain's CDR3 is CASSELGGPGQKYF. In DNA form, the CDR3 reads TGTGCCAGCAGTGAATTGGGGGGTCCGGGACAGAAATATTTT.

The chain combines TRBV7-9 with TRBJ1-3; weak D call: TRBD1 (5 bases). The CDR3 length is 15 residues. The V gene lost 2 bases and the J gene lost 2 bases, with 10 bases spanning the gap. Germline assignment: CDR1 SEHNR and CDR2 FQNEAQ (reference sequence). CDR3 DNA sequence: TGTGCCAGCAGCTTAAGGACGGGGGCTGGAAACACCATATATTTT. Its translation is CASSLRTGAGNTIYF.

The chain links TRBV19 to TRBJ2-3, with 10 positions matching TRBD1. The CDR3 extends over 18 amino acids. Germline V gives CDR1 LNHDA, CDR2 SQIVND (reference sequence). With 7 bases clipped from V and 0 bases from J, the junction kept 13 bases outside the gene matches. CDR3 loop: CASKLHGTGVGSTDTQYF. The CDR3 DNA reads TGTGCCAGTAAGCTCCACGGGACAGGGGTAGGAAGCACAGATACGCAGTATTTT.

On this clone itself: At one end the junction does not follow the germline gene, possibly because of a read error. The rearrangement uses TRBV11-2 and TRBJ2-6; TRBD1 aligns across 9 bases. This CDR3 comprises 19 residues. Germline lookup yields CDR1 SGHAT and CDR2 FQNNGV. For the CDR3, the DNA is TGTGCCAGCAGCTTCCCAACCCGGGACAGGGACTCTGGGGCCAACGGCCTGACTTTC. Its translation: CASSFPTRDRDSGANGLTF.

This clone has just a few counts. The J gene is TRBJ1-2, the V gene TRBV7-2; D uncertain. CDR1 SGHTA and CDR2 FQGNSA come from the germline V gene. Trimming shortened V by 1 base and J by 1 base, and 10 bases separated the two germline ends. This CDR3 is 15 amino acids long. Here the CDR3 DNA reads TGTGCCAGCAGCTTAGTTCATCCACTTAACTATGGCTACACCTTC. Residues: CASSLVHPLNYGYTF.

The CDR3 bases are TGTGCCAGCAGCTTAGGAACAGGGAAAGGAAACACCATATATTTT. It codes for CASSLGTGKGNTIYF. V and J are TRBV11-3 and TRBJ1-3, with D tentatively TRBD1 (6 bases). This CDR3 comprises 15 residues. V lost 1 base and J 4 bases, leaving 11 bases between the germline ends. The germline gives CDR1 SGHNT, CDR2 YENEEA.

The chain employs TRBV6-1 and TRBJ2-5; 9 nucleotides agree with TRBD1. The CDR3 has 13 residues. Germline V gives CDR1 MNHNS, CDR2 SASEGT. J lost 5 bases, V lost 4 bases, and 2 bases had no gene match. The CDR3 bases are TGTGCCAGCAGTGTACAGGGGGCCGAGACCCAGTACTTC. This gives the protein CASSVQGAETQYF.

The V and J genes are TRBV6-1 and TRBJ1-2; D might be TRBD1 (6 bases). Looked up from germline, CDR1 is MNHNS and CDR2 is SASEGT. This CDR3 has 14 amino acids. V gave up 7 bases and J gave up 3 bases, with 15 bases separating them. CDR3 loop: CASTDDRRHYGYTF. The DNA of the CDR3 is TGTGCCAGCACCGATGACAGGCGGCACTATGGCTACACCTTC.

The chain employs TRBV6-1 and TRBJ1-5; 8 nucleotides align to TRBD1. The CDR3 is made up of 15 amino acids. The V gene's germline CDR1 is MNHNS and CDR2 SASEGT. V shed 7 bases and J 7 bases; nucleotides not matched to a gene: 12. The CDR3 sequence is CASTTDRGGWQPQHF. DNA of the CDR3: TGTGCCAGCACCACCGACAGGGGCGGATGGCAGCCCCAGCATTTT.

This clone showed up just a few times. The rearrangement links TRBV2 to TRBJ1-2, with D possibly matching TRBD1 (6 bases). In germline, CDR1 is SNHLY, CDR2 FYNNEI. The V end lost 4 bases, the J end lost 8 bases, and 8 bases lay between the germline ends. The CDR3 has 11 residues. CDR3 DNA sequence: TGTGCCAGCAGTGTGGACAGAGGCTACACCTTC. Its translation: CASSVDRGYTF.

Points on this clone: This CDR3 fails to terminate in the conserved phenylalanine or tryptophan, so it likely reflects a read error. The V gene is TRBV5-6, the J gene TRBJ1-6; no definite D call. With 4 bases removed from V and 1 base from J, the gap between germline ends came to 18 bases. CDR1 is SGHDT and CDR2 is YYEEEE in the germline V gene. This CDR3 has 18 amino acids. The CDR3, as DNA: TGTGCCAGCAGCATTAGCGGGCTATTGGGGTCCTATAATTCACCCCTCCACTCT. Protein sequence: CASSISGLLGSYNSPLHS.

This clone was picked up one time. The V gene is TRBV29-1, the J gene TRBJ1-5; no definite D call. Trimming cost V 3 bases and J 6 bases, with 12 bases left between them. From germline, CDR1 is SQVTM and CDR2 ANQGSEA. The CDR3 is 13 residues long. The CDR3 DNA follows: TGCAGCGTTGATAACGGGGTTGGTCAGCCCCAGCATTTT. Its translation: CSVDNGVGQPQHF.

V usage is TRBV5-1 and J usage is TRBJ1-2, with a possible D match to TRBD1 (5 bases). Germline loops: CDR1 SGHRS, CDR2 YFSETQ. The V gene lost 3 bases and the J gene lost 3 bases, with 21 bases spanning the gap. This CDR3 has 17 residues. The CDR3 is CASSYWGGVISDYGYTF. The DNA of the CDR3 is TGCGCCAGCAGCTATTGGGGGGGGGTGATATCTGACTATGGCTACACCTTC.